This T cell receptor (beta chain) was documented in a study of blood T cells in healthy people across ages. Study findings and constraints: Expanded clonotype changes were possibly confounded by unknown donor CMV status.

A sample-barcoded 5' primer and a J-beta primer mix were used in a second PCR of about 7 to 11 cycles. Per sample, CDR3-containing paired-end reads numbered at least 2.5 million. From the 5' RACE reads, TCRdb called clonotypes with MiXCR, one entry per CDR3 protein. The sample has some 780,000 distinct CDR3 sequences; approximately 60% are singletons. The germline V gene has CDR1 MNHEY and CDR2 SVGAGI. The length of the CDR3 is 13 residues. Trimming cost V 2 bases and J 5 bases, with 9 bases left between them. On this clonotype: What it binds is unknown.

This chain joins TRBV6-5 and TRBJ2-5; D gene unclear. Input material: blood. The TCR comes from a man aged 40-50 years in good health. The CDR3 region is CASSYGVGETQYF. The CDR3 DNA reads TGTGCCAGCAGTTACGGAGTGGGCGAGACCCAGTACTTC.